In its sample, the clone carrying this TCR beta chain was seen a few times. The antigen remains unidentified. Germline CDR1 is SEHNR and CDR2 is FQNEAQ (reference sequence). The CDR3 runs to 19 residues. With 5 bases removed from V and 1 base from J, the gap between germline ends came to 23 bases. These data originate in a study of molecular identifiers for immune sequencing clone quantification. Study in general: Replicates involved a five-way split of RNA from around 20,000 or 100,000 naive CD8 cells, with sequencing of four. Study conclusions and caveats: For highly expanded clones, sizes could be underestimated when identical TCR molecules share a barcode.

One entry per CDR3 protein, called by TCRdb with MiXCR from the PCR reads. The data contain under 600,000 distinct CDR3 sequences, roughly 26% of them singletons. Naive CD8 sequencing libraries were generated from 20,000 to 1,000,000 sorted cells, with 10%, 30% or 50% RNA as input. Using a CD8+CD4-CCR7+CD45RA+ phenotype, naive CD8 T cells were sorted. Sequencing was done on a sample of naive CD8+ T cells from blood, with Jurkat cell RNA spiked in. Stated subset: FACS-sorted CD8+CD4-CCR7+CD45RA+ naive T cells. This chain joins TRBV7-9 and TRBJ1-4; tentatively, D is TRBD1 (6 bases). This receptor was obtained from a human donor in good health. Some libraries in this study had Jurkat cell RNA spiked in. CDR3 amino acids: CASSPVGGGDFGTNEKLFF. The CDR3 DNA reads as TGTGCCAGCAGCCCTGTCGGGGGGGGCGACTTTGGAACTAATGAAAAACTGTTTTTT.